This T cell receptor (beta chain) was captured in a study of blood T cell repertoires in COVID-19. Whole-study context: COVID-19 samples collected from the United States, Italy and Spain covered acute and convalescent phases. T cells, B-cell-depleted T cells, or PBMCs provided the cDNA or gDNA that served as material.

In the source study's methods: Cell counts per sample came from amplifying reference gene primers. The protocol was immunoSEQ multiplex PCR, while the TCRdb copy is restricted to in-frame clones and leaves out a portion. For V, J and clone size, that table is used; D and trimming come from the DNA. The sample contains 80,000 or so clones, roughly 78% of which appear only once. In germline, CDR1 is SGHNT, CDR2 YYREEE (reference sequence). J was trimmed by 3 bases and V by 4 bases; bases with no gene match: 9. This CDR3 contains 15 residues. This TCR derives from a man aged 55 to 70 with acute or convalescent COVID-19. Sequencing was performed on peripheral blood. This chain joins TRBV5-4 and TRBJ1-1; 7 bases agree with TRBD1. CDR3 amino acids: CASSTWTGSDTEAFF. CDR3 sequence (DNA): TGTGCCAGCAGCACCTGGACAGGTAGTGACACTGAAGCTTTCTTT. The full variable domain, its missing parts supplied by reference TRBV5-4 and TRBJ1-1, is ETGVTQSPTHLIKTRGQQVTLRCSSQSGHNTVSWYQQALGQGPQFIFQYYREEENGRGNFPPRFSGLQFPNYSSELNVNALELDDSALYLCASSTWTGSDTEAFFGQGTRLTVV.